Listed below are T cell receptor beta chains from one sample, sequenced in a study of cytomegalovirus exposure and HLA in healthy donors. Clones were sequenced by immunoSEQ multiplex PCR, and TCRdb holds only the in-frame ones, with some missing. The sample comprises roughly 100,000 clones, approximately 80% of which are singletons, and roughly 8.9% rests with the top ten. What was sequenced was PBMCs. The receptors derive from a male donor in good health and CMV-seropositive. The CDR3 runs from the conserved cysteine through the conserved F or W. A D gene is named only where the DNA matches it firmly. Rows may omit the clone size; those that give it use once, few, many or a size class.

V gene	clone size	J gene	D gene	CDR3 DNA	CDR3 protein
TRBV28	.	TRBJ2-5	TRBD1	TGTGCCAGCAGTTCCGGGACAGTCAAAGAGACCCAGTACTTC	CASSSGTVKETQYF
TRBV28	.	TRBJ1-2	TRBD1	TGTGCCAGCGCACGCCGGGGGACAGGGTTTATCGATGGCTACACCTTC	CASARRGTGFIDGYTF
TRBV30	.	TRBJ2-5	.	TGTGCCTGGGGTGAAGGAGGGATGGAGACCCAGTACTTC	CAWGEGGMETQYF
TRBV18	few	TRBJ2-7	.	TGTGCCAGCTCACCACCCCAGGGGAGTATCGAGCAGTACTTC	CASSPPQGSIEQYF
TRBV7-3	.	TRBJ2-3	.	TGTGCCAGCAGCTTAAAGCGGGCTCACACAGATACGCAGTATTTT	CASSLKRAHTDTQYF
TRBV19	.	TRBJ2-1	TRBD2	TGTGCCAGTAGTATAGGATTCTGGTCCGGTAGCGGGAGCTCCTACAATGAGCAGTTCTTC	CASSIGFWSGSGSSYNEQFF
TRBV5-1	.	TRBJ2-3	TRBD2	TGCGCCAGCAGCGGAACGGGACTAGCGTCCGCAGATACGCAGTATTTT	CASSGTGLASADTQYF
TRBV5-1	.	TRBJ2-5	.	TGCGCCAGCAGCCCGAGGTCTACAGAGACCCAGTACTTC	CASSPRSTETQYF
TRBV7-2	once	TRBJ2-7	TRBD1	TGTGCCAGCAGCAAACAGGGGATTTACGAGCAGTACTTC	CASSKQGIYEQYF
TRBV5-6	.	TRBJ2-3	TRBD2	TGTGCCAGCAGCCCACTAGCGGGAGGTGAGGATACGCAGTATTTT	CASSPLAGGEDTQYF
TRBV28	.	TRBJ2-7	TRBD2	TGTGCCAGCAGCTTCTCGGCTAGCGGGAGGGGGGAGCAGTACTTC	CASSFSASGRGEQYF
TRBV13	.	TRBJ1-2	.	TGTGCCAGCAGCTTGGGCAGGATGACGCTAAACTATGGCTACACCTTC	CASSLGRMTLNYGYTF
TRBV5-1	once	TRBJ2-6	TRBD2	TGCGCCAGCAGCTTACCGGGACTAGCGGGAAGGGGGGCCAACGTCCTGACTTTC	CASSLPGLAGRGANVLTF
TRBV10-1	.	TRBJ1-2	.	TGCGCCAGCAGCCCTACGGGGGGCTACACCTTC	CASSPTGGYTF
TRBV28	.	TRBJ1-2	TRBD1	TGTGCCAGCAGTGGGTCAGGGGGCTACCAACTCTATGGCTACACCTTC	CASSGSGGYQLYGYTF
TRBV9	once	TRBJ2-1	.	TGTGCCAGCAGCGTAGAGGCGGGTGAGCAGTTCTTC	CASSVEAGEQFF
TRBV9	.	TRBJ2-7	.	TGTGCCAGCAGCGTAGGTAGCAGGGGGGCATCCGAGCAGTACTTC	CASSVGSRGASEQYF
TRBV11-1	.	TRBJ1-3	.	TGTGCCAGCAGCCGAAGGGGCGCGCTCTCTGGAAACACCATATATTTT	CASSRRGALSGNTIYF
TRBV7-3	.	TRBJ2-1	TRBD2	TGTGCCAGCAGCCCCACCTCGGGAGGCCAGTACAATGAGCAGTTCTTC	CASSPTSGGQYNEQFF
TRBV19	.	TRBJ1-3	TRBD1	TGTGCCAGTAGTTCCGACAGGGTCGTAAGAAACACCATATATTTT	CASSSDRVVRNTIYF
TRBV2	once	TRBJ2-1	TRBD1	TGTGCCAGCAGGTACGACAGGGTGGAATACAATGAGCAGTTCTTC	CASRYDRVEYNEQFF
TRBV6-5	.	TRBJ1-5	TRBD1	TGTGCCAGCAGTAAGACAGGGTCGAGGCAGCCCCAGCATTTT	CASSKTGSRQPQHF
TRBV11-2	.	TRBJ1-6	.	TGTGCCAGCAGCCAAAATTCACCCCTCCACTTT	CASSQNSPLHF
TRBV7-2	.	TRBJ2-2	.	TGTGCCAGCAGCCTCATGGGAGCGACGAACACCGGGGAGCTGTTTTTT	CASSLMGATNTGELFF
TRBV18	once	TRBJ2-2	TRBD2	TGTGCCAGCTCACCACCGGCTAGCGGGAGGAACACCGGGGAGCTGTTTTTT	CASSPPASGRNTGELFF
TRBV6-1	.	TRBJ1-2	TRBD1	TGTGCCAGCAGTTCGCGGGACAGGGGGCACTATGGCTACACCTTC	CASSSRDRGHYGYTF
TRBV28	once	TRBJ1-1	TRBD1	TGTGCCAGCAGTTCGACAGGGCCCCCTATGAACACTGAAGCTTTCTTT	CASSSTGPPMNTEAFF
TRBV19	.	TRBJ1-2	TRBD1	TGTGCCAGTAGTATTCGGACAGGGGGCTCTGGCTACACCTTC	CASSIRTGGSGYTF
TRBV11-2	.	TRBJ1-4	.	TGTGCCAGCAGCTCCGCAGGGCTTCTAAATGAAAAACTGTTTTTT	CASSSAGLLNEKLFF
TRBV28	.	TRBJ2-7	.	TGTGCCAGTGGGATATCTTTGGCGGGCCCTAAGGAGGAGCAGTACTTC	CASGISLAGPKEEQYF
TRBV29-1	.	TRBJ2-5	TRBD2	TGCAGCGTTGATCCTAGCGGGAGTGATGAGACCCAGTACTTC	CSVDPSGSDETQYF
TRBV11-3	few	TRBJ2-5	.	TGTGCCAGCAGCTTAGGTGGGCCAAGAGAGACCCAGTACTTC	CASSLGGPRETQYF
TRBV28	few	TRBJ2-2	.	TGTGCCAGCAGTCCCTCGGAGACAGATATTACCGGGGAGCTGTTTTTT	CASSPSETDITGELFF
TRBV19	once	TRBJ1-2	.	TGTGCCAGTAGGTGGGGGCGCTTTGGCTACACCTTC	CASRWGRFGYTF
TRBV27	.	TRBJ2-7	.	TGTGCCAGCAGTTTGTTTAGGGAGGTCCTCTACGAGCAGTACTTC	CASSLFREVLYEQYF
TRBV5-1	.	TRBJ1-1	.	TGCGCCAGCAGCCCAGGGGACATAGTGAACACTGAAGCTTTCTTT	CASSPGDIVNTEAFF
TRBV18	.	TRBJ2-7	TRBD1	TGTGCCAGCTCACCACAGACAGGGAACTACGAGCAGTACTTC	CASSPQTGNYEQYF
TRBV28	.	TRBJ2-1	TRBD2	TGTGCCAGCAAGACTAGCGGGAGTCGAGATGAGCAGTTCTTC	CASKTSGSRDEQFF